This TCR beta chain was documented in a study of T cell responses to AZD1222 COVID-19 vaccine. Study at large: Second doses were pooled across both intervals (about 4 or about 12 weeks). Study-wide points: CD4 TCRs linked to vaccination spanned spike, dominating at 160-218 and 743-854. Reports indicate that nearly half of spike-specific TCRs are directed at unmutated variant regions. There were mostly white British donors and more females than males, and clonal diversity was possibly underestimated.

Using immunoSEQ multiplex PCR, the repertoire was profiled, and TCRdb retains in-frame clones only, with some absent. The profile shows 120,000 or so clones, 90% of them singletons. With respect to this clone: Its target is unknown.

This specimen consisted of peripheral blood, obtained on day 0 of AZD1222 vaccination. The receptor was derived from an adult in good health.

The CDR3 DNA reads as TGTGCCAGCAGCTCGCTAGCGGGAGGCGCAGATACGCAGTATTTT. It translates to CASSSLAGGADTQYF. The chain combines TRBV11-2 with TRBJ2-3, with 11 nucleotides matching TRBD2. There are 15 residues in the CDR3. V lost 4 bases, J lost 4 bases, and 4 bases stayed unmatched. Germline CDR1 and CDR2: SGHAT and FQNNGV.